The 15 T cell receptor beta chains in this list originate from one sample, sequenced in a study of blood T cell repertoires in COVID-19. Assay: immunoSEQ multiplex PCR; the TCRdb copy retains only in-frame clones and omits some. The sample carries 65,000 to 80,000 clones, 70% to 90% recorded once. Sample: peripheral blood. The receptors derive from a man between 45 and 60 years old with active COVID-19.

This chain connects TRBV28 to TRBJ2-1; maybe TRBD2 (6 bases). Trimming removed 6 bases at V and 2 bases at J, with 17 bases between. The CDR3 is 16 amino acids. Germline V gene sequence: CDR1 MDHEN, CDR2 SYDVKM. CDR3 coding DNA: TGTGCCAGCAGCCCCTCTAGCGCCTCAGCCTACAATGAGCAGTTCTTC. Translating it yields CASSPSSASAYNEQFF.

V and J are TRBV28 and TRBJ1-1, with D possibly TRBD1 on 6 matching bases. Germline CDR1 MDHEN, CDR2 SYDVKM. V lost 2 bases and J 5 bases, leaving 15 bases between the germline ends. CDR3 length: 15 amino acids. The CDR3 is CASSLGGALDTEAFF. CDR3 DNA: TGTGCCAGCAGTTTAGGGGGGGCGCTGGATACTGAAGCTTTCTTT.

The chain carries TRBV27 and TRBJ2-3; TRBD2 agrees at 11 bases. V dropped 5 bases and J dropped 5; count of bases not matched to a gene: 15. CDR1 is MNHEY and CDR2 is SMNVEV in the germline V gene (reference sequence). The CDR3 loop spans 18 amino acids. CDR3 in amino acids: CASSPTPLAGGGRDTQYF. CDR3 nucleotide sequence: TGTGCCAGCAGTCCGACCCCCCTAGCGGGGGGTGGTCGAGATACGCAGTATTTT.

The CDR3 spells CATSDPIADTQYF. Here the CDR3 DNA reads TGTGCCACCAGTGACCCAATAGCAGATACGCAGTATTTT. The chain links TRBV24-1 to TRBJ2-3; D gene uncertain. V was pared by 4 bases and J by 4 bases, with 8 bases between. This CDR3 is 13 amino acids long. Germline V CDR1 and CDR2: KGHDR, SFDVKD.

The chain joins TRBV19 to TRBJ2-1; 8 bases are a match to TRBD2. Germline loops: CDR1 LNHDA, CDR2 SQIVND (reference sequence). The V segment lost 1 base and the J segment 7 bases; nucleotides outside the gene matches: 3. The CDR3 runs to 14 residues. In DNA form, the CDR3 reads TGTGCCAGTAGTATAGGACGGGAGGGAAATGAGCAGTTCTTC. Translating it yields CASSIGREGNEQFF.

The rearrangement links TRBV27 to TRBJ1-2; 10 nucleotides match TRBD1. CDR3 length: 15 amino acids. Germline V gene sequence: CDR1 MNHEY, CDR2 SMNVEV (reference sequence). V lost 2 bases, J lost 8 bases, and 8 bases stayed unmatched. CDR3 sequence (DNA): TGTGCCAGCAGTTTAGGAGGAGGGACAGGGGTCGGCTACACCTTC. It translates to CASSLGGGTGVGYTF.

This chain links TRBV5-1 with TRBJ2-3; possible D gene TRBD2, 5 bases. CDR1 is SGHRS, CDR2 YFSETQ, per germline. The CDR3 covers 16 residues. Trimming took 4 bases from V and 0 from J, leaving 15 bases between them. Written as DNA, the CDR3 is TGCGCCAGCAGCCCGCCGGGGTCGTCTAGCACAGATACGCAGTATTTT. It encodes CASSPPGSSSTDTQYF.

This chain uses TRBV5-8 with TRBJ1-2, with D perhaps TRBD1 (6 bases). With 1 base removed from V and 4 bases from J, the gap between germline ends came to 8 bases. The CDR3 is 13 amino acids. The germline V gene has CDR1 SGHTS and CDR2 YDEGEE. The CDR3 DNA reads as TGTGCCAGCAGCTTGACAGGGACCTATGGCTACACCTTC. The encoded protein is CASSLTGTYGYTF.

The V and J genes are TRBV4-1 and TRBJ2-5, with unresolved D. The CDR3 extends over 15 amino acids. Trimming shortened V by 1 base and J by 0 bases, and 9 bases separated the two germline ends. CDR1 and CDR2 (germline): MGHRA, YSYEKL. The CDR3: CASSQVLAHQETQYF. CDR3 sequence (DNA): TGCGCCAGCAGCCAAGTGTTAGCACACCAAGAGACCCAGTACTTC.

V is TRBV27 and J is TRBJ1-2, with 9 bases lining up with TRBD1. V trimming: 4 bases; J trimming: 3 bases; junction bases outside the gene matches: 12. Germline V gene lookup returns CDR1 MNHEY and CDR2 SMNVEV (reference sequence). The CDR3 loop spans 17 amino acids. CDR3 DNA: TGTGCCAGCAGTTCAACGCGATACAGGGGGCTGGACTATGGCTACACCTTC. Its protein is CASSSTRYRGLDYGYTF.

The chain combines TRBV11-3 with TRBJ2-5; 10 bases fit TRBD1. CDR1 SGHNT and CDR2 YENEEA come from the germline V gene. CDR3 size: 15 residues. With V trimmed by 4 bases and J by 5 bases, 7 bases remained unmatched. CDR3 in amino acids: CASSSRQGAGETQYF. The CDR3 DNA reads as TGTGCCAGCAGCTCACGACAGGGGGCCGGGGAGACCCAGTACTTC.

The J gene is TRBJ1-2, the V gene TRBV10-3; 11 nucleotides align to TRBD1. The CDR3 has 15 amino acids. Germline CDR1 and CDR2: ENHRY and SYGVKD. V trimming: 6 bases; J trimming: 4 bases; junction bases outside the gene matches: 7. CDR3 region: CAISNGTGGAYGYTF. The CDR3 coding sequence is TGTGCCATCAGCAATGGGACAGGGGGGGCCTATGGCTACACCTTC.

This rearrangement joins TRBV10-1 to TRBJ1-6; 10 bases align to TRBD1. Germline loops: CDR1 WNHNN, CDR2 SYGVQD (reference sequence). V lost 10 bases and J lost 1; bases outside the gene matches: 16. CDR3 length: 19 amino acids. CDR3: CAKNFWGQGTGSYNSPLHF. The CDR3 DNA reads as TGCGCCAAGAACTTTTGGGGACAGGGGACAGGATCCTATAATTCACCCCTCCACTTT.

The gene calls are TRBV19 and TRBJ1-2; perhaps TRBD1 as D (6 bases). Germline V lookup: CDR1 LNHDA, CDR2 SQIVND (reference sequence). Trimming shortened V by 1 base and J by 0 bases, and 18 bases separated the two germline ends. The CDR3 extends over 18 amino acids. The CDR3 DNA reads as TGTGCCAGTAGTATAGCGCCCCCCGGACAGCGAGCTAACTATGGCTACACCTTC. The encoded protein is CASSIAPPGQRANYGYTF.

The CDR3 here is CASSWTDYSNQPQHF. The CDR3 nucleotides are TGTGCCAGTAGTTGGACAGATTATAGCAATCAGCCCCAGCATTTT. The J gene is TRBJ1-5, the V gene TRBV19, with D tentatively TRBD1 (6 bases). Trimming removed 5 bases from V and 0 bases from J, with 11 bases in between. Germline values: CDR1 LNHDA, CDR2 SQIVND (reference sequence). This CDR3 contains 15 residues.